These 17 T cell receptor beta chains were all obtained from the same sample, sequenced in a study of blood T cell repertoires in COVID-19. Profiled with immunoSEQ multiplex PCR; TCRdb holds only in-frame clones, not every one. Of about 54,000 clones in the sample, 80% to 90% were seen once. Sequencing input: peripheral blood. The receptors come from a man between 50 and 59 years old with active COVID-19.

This chain uses TRBV25-1 with TRBJ1-6, with D possibly being TRBD1 (5 bases). The germline CDR1 and CDR2 sequences are MGHDK and SYGVNS. The CDR3 covers 14 residues. The ends were cut back, 10 bases at V and 9 bases at J, with 19 bases in the middle. CDR3 region: CATAGWGDGSPLHF. The CDR3 DNA follows: TGTGCCACCGCGGGGTGGGGGGATGGTTCACCCCTCCACTTT.

The gene calls are TRBV2 and TRBJ1-1, with D perhaps TRBD1 (5 bases). Germline CDR1 and CDR2: SNHLY and FYNNEI. The CDR3 contains 13 residues. The V and J ends lost 8 bases and 1 base respectively, with 11 bases between them. CDR3 loop: CASVGARNTEAFF. CDR3 nucleotide sequence: TGTGCCAGCGTTGGGGCACGGAACACTGAAGCTTTCTTT.

The chain employs TRBV4-3 and TRBJ2-7; D possibly corresponds to TRBD1 (5 bases). The germline gives CDR1 LGHNA, CDR2 YSLEER. Between the trimmed V and J ends, which lost 3 bases and 5 bases, there was a span of 14 bases. The CDR3 runs 14 residues. CDR3: CASSQSPGLDEQYF. For the CDR3, the DNA is TGCGCCAGCAGCCAGTCCCCAGGGCTAGACGAGCAGTACTTC.

The gene calls are TRBV5-4 and TRBJ2-7; 8 nucleotides line up with TRBD2. The ends lost 3 bases at V and 4 bases at J; junction bases unmatched: 12. Germline CDR1 reads SGHNT; CDR2 reads YYREEE (reference sequence). The CDR3 totals 16 residues. The CDR3 DNA sequence: TGTGCCAGCAGCTCGGTGGGGCGGGGGGCTGAATACGAGCAGTACTTC. This codes for CASSSVGRGAEYEQYF.

CDR3 residues: CASSLEGLETQYF. The CDR3 DNA follows: TGTGCCAGCAGCTTGGAGGGGCTCGAGACCCAGTACTTC. This chain joins TRBV5-5 and TRBJ2-5; D perhaps matches TRBD1 (5 bases). The CDR3 sequence is 13 residues long. Trimming removed 0 bases from V and 5 bases from J, with 8 bases in between. The germline V gene encodes CDR1 SGHKS and CDR2 YYEKEE (reference sequence).

The genes are TRBV5-1 and TRBJ1-2, with D perhaps matching TRBD1 (5 bases). From germline, CDR1 is SGHRS and CDR2 YFSETQ. The CDR3 consists of 15 residues. V was shortened by 0 bases and J by 6 bases, with 15 bases between the two germline ends. As DNA, the CDR3 is TGCGCCAGCAGCTTGGGCCCGGCAGGGAGGAATGGCTACACCTTC. Its protein product is CASSLGPAGRNGYTF.

The chain employs TRBV18 and TRBJ2-6; maybe TRBD1 (6 bases). The V gene's germline CDR1 is KGHSH and CDR2 LQKENI. This CDR3 spans 15 amino acids. Trimming pared 4 bases from V and 4 bases from J, leaving 11 bases between. CDR3 bases: TGTGCCAGCTCACAACAGGGAGCCGGGGCCAACGTCCTGACTTTC. Its protein is CASSQQGAGANVLTF.

This chain uses TRBV30 with TRBJ2-7, with 10 positions matching TRBD2. This CDR3 contains 15 residues. CDR1 and CDR2 from the germline V gene are GTSNPN and SVGIG (reference sequence). The ends lost 0 bases at V and 3 bases at J; junction bases unmatched: 5. The CDR3 bases are TGTGCCTGGAGTGTAGGGGCTAGCGGGAGCTACGAGCAGTACTTC. Amino acid sequence: CAWSVGASGSYEQYF.

V usage is TRBV27 and J usage is TRBJ2-7; D ambiguous. The ends were cut back, 5 bases at V and 4 bases at J, with 12 bases in the middle. The CDR3 is made up of 13 amino acids. The germline V gene encodes CDR1 MNHEY and CDR2 SMNVEV (reference sequence). The CDR3 sequence: CASSPLTGYEQYF. CDR3 DNA: TGTGCCAGCAGTCCCCTTACCGGTTACGAGCAGTACTTC.

The V call is TRBV3-1 (or the pseudogene TRBV3-2), the J call TRBJ1-2, with D perhaps matching TRBD1 (5 bases). The germline gives CDR1 LGHDT, CDR2 YNNKEL (reference sequence). The CDR3 spans 16 residues. V was pared by 0 bases and J by 4 bases, with 15 bases between. The CDR3 bases are TGTGCCAGCAGCCAAGATTACTGGGGCAGCCCCTATGGCTACACCTTC. Protein sequence: CASSQDYWGSPYGYTF.

The chain employs TRBV6-2 or TRBV6-3 and TRBJ2-7; D is perhaps TRBD1 (6 bases). V shed 4 bases and J shed 2 bases, with 12 bases lying between them. Germline V gene sequence: CDR1 MNHEY, CDR2 SVGEGT. The CDR3 is 14 amino acids. Here the CDR3 reads CASSFDRPPYEQYF. CDR3 coding DNA: TGTGCCAGCAGTTTCGACAGGCCACCCTACGAGCAGTACTTC.

The rearrangement links TRBV2 to TRBJ1-4; TRBD1 matches at 10 bases. The CDR3 is 12 amino acids. J gave up 11 bases and V 6 bases, and 3 bases lay outside the gene matches. Per germline, CDR1 SNHLY and CDR2 FYNNEI. CDR3 nucleotide sequence: TGTGCCAGCAGCGGGACAGGGGATAAACTGTTTTTT. Amino acid sequence: CASSGTGDKLFF.

The chain joins TRBV29-1 to TRBJ2-3, with TRBD2 identical over 8 bases. The V segment lost 5 bases and the J segment 2 bases; nucleotides outside the gene matches: 3. The CDR3 runs 13 residues. CDR1 is SQVTM, CDR2 ANQGSEA, per germline. The DNA for the CDR3 is TGCAGCGTTCACGGGGGGGCCACAGATACGCAGTATTTT. Amino acid sequence: CSVHGGATDTQYF.

The rearrangement joins TRBV27 to TRBJ2-1; 10 nucleotides match TRBD1. The CDR3 loop spans 17 amino acids. In germline, CDR1 is MNHEY, CDR2 SMNVEV (reference sequence). V gave up 3 bases and J gave up 7 bases; unmatched junction bases: 12. The CDR3 nucleotides are TGTGCCAGCAGTTTTGTGACAGGGGGCTTCCCTAGGAATGAGCAGTTCTTC. Protein sequence: CASSFVTGGFPRNEQFF.

This rearrangement joins TRBV9 to TRBJ2-7; no firm D call. Germline V gene sequence: CDR1 SGDLS, CDR2 YYNGEE. The CDR3 is 13 amino acids. V was cut by 4 bases and J by 5 bases, with 13 bases left in between. In DNA form, the CDR3 reads TGTGCCAGCAGCCCAAGCTGGTCCAACGAGCAGTACTTC. This encodes CASSPSWSNEQYF.

This clone was recorded once. The chain employs TRBV2 and TRBJ1-6, with D possibly TRBD1 on 5 matching bases. CDR3 size: 16 residues. Germline V gives CDR1 SNHLY, CDR2 FYNNEI. V gave up 6 bases and J gave up 4 bases, with 16 bases separating them. In DNA, the CDR3 is TGTGCCAGCAGCCCTCGCCAGGGTGTGTATAATTCACCCCTCCACTTT. Protein: CASSPRQGVYNSPLHF.

V is TRBV28 and J is TRBJ2-7, with D possibly matching TRBD2 (6 bases). The germline V gene has CDR1 MDHEN and CDR2 SYDVKM. Trimming shortened V by 6 bases and J by 0 bases, and 6 bases separated the two germline ends. The CDR3 totals 12 residues. The CDR3 sequence is CASRGGSYEQYF. The CDR3 nucleotides are TGTGCCAGCAGGGGGGGCTCCTACGAGCAGTACTTC. The full variable domain, completed using reference TRBV28 and TRBJ2-7, is DVKVTQSSRYLVKRTGEKVFLECVQDMDHENMFWYRQDPGLGLRLIYFSYDVKMKEKGDIPEGYSVSREKKERFSLILESASTNQTSMYLCASRGGSYEQYFGPGTRLTVT.